The 13 T cell receptor beta chains below all came from one sample that was sequenced in a study of blood T cells in healthy people across ages (dated by TCRdb to about 2015). The method behind the library was 5' RACE. These reads were obtained on an Illumina HiSeq 2500. The second PCR ran for about 7 to 11 cycles and used a J-beta primer mix along with a sample-barcoded 5' primer. TCRdb redid the processing of the public reads, applying fastp at Q25 and MiXCR, and retained in-frame beta chains. Rows are combined by CDR3 protein, so each entry shows the most common genes and DNA. The sample table contains hundreds of thousands of distinct CDR3 sequences; only one count was recorded for roughly 20% of them. About 3.6% of the sample rests with the top ten. Sequencing used blood. Every receptor here comes from a man in his sixties or seventies in good health.

In regard to this clonotype: This may stem from a read error, because a much larger clone lies one nucleotide away. The chain uses TRBV6-6 and TRBJ2-1, with D uncertain. The CDR3 has 12 amino acids. The V gene's germline CDR1 is MNHNY and CDR2 SVGAGI (reference sequence). The V end was cut by 1 base, the J end by 5 bases, with 3 bases between. CDR3 sequence reads: CASSYWDNEQFF. CDR3 sequence (DNA): TGTGCCAGCAGTTACTGGGACAATGAGCAGTTCTTC.

Comments on this clonotype: Sequence at one end of the junction differs from germline and may be a read error. The V gene is TRBV20-1, the J gene TRBJ2-5, with D uncertain. Germline V CDR1 and CDR2: DFQATT, SNEGSKA (reference sequence). The CDR3 loop spans 12 amino acids. This chain's CDR3 is CSARVLQETRYF. CDR3 coding DNA: TGCAGTGCTAGAGTCCTCCAAGAGACCCGGTACTTC.

The V call is TRBV20-1, the J call TRBJ2-7; TRBD2 aligns across 9 bases. The CDR3 sequence is 15 residues long. V was clipped by 4 bases and J by 1 base; unmatched bases: 8. Germline values: CDR1 DFQATT, CDR2 SNEGSKA (reference sequence). CDR3 residues: CSATSLAGESYEQYF. The CDR3, as DNA: TGCAGTGCTACCTCCTTAGCGGGAGAGTCCTACGAGCAGTACTTC.

This clonotype came up a few times. A junction end diverges from the germline sequence, so it may reflect a read error. The chain has TRBV29-1 and TRBJ1-2; D not certain. The CDR3 is made up of 14 amino acids. Germline loops: CDR1 SQVTM, CDR2 ANQGSEA. CDR3 nucleotide sequence: TGCAGCGTTGCGGTCAATCCCAATAACTATGGCCACACCTTC. It encodes CSVAVNPNNYGHTF.

In nucleotides, the CDR3 is TGTGCCATCAGCGGACTGGGCGGGGATAGGGTAGATACGCAGTATTTT. It encodes CAISGLGGDRVDTQYF. This rearrangement joins TRBV10-3 to TRBJ2-3; tentatively, D is TRBD2 (6 bases). This CDR3 has 16 residues. V dropped 6 bases and J dropped 5 bases, with 21 bases sitting between them. Germline loops: CDR1 ENHRY, CDR2 SYGVKD.

This clonotype was seen repeatedly, ten times or more. The chain joins TRBV12-3 or TRBV12-4 to TRBJ2-1, with D hard to call. This CDR3 has 12 residues. The V end lost 4 bases, the J end lost 6 bases, and 7 bases lay between the germline ends. CDR3 nucleotides: TGTGCCAGCAGTTCTTCACTCAATGAGCAGTTCTTC. Translating gives CASSSSLNEQFF.

V and J are TRBV7-2 and TRBJ1-5; D may be TRBD1 (5 bases). The CDR3 has 16 residues. Trimming left V 2 bases short and J 4 bases short, with 15 bases between. Germline CDR1 reads SGHTA; CDR2 reads FQGNSA. Here the CDR3 DNA reads TGTGCCAGCAGCTTAACCGGGGGAGGGACTAATCAGCCCCAGCATTTT. Its translation is CASSLTGGGTNQPQHF.

This chain links TRBV20-1 with TRBJ2-5; D is undetermined. The tail of the sequence fits TRBJ2-7 better, so the J call may be wrong. The CDR3 spans 12 residues. Germline lookup yields CDR1 DFQATT and CDR2 SNEGSKA (reference sequence). CDR3: CSASSRLGEQYF. In DNA form, the CDR3 reads TGCAGTGCTAGTTCCAGGCTGGGCGAGCAGTACTTC.

This clonotype was seen a few times. The V gene is TRBV5-1, the J gene TRBJ1-1, with D maybe TRBD1 (5 bases). Trimming pared 5 bases from V and 1 base from J, leaving 15 bases between. The length of the CDR3 is 15 residues. Germline V gene sequence: CDR1 SGHRS, CDR2 YFSETQ. The CDR3 reads CASSGGSGGNTEAFF. The CDR3 DNA sequence: TGCGCCAGCAGTGGGGGTTCCGGCGGGAACACTGAAGCTTTCTTT.

This clonotype was counted only a few times. J is TRBJ1-5 and V is TRBV12-3 or TRBV12-4, with TRBD1 matching 7 bases. CDR3 length: 18 residues. The ends lost 4 bases at V and 0 bases at J; junction bases unmatched: 12. CDR3 protein: CASSSQLEGASSNQPQHF. DNA for the CDR3: TGTGCCAGCAGTTCCCAGTTGGAGGGGGCCTCTAGCAATCAGCCCCAGCATTTT.

This rearrangement joins TRBV15 to TRBJ2-7, with 10 bases aligning to TRBD2. The CDR3 runs to 15 residues. V lost 1 base and J lost 7; bases outside the gene matches: 7. The germline CDR1 and CDR2 sequences are LNHNV and YYDKDF (reference sequence). The CDR3: CATSRALAGEVEQYF. In DNA form, the CDR3 reads TGTGCCACCAGCAGAGCGCTAGCGGGAGAAGTTGAGCAGTACTTC.

This clonotype was detected only a few times. This chain connects TRBV2 to TRBJ1-2; a weak D match, TRBD1 (6 bases). Trimming removed 4 bases from V and 5 bases from J, with 11 bases in between. Looked up from germline, CDR1 is SNHLY and CDR2 is FYNNEI. The CDR3 is 13 residues long. The CDR3 bases are TGTGCCAGCAGTGCATTACAGGGATATGGCTACACCTTC. It codes for CASSALQGYGYTF. Filled out from reference TRBV2 and TRBJ1-2, the complete variable domain reads EPEVTQTPSHQVTQMGQEVILRCVPISNHLYFYWYRQILGQKVEFLVSFYNNEISEKSEIFDDQFSVERPDGSNFTLKIRSTKLEDSAMYFCASSALQGYGYTFGSGTRLTVV.

The J gene is TRBJ1-2, the V gene TRBV14; 8 bases agree with TRBD1. The CDR3 is made up of 14 amino acids. With 0 bases clipped from V and 8 bases from J, the junction kept 5 bases outside the gene matches. Germline V gives CDR1 SGHDN, CDR2 FVKESK. CDR3 amino acids: CASSQDRQGQGYTF. In DNA form, the CDR3 reads TGTGCCAGCAGCCAAGATCGACAGGGGCAGGGCTACACCTTC. Full variable domain (missing parts from reference TRBV14 and TRBJ1-2): EAGVTQFPSHSVIEKGQTVTLRCDPISGHDNLYWYRRVMGKEIKFLLHFVKESKQDESGMPNNRFLAERTGGTYSTLKVQPAELEDSGVYFCASSQDRQGQGYTFGSGTRLTVV.